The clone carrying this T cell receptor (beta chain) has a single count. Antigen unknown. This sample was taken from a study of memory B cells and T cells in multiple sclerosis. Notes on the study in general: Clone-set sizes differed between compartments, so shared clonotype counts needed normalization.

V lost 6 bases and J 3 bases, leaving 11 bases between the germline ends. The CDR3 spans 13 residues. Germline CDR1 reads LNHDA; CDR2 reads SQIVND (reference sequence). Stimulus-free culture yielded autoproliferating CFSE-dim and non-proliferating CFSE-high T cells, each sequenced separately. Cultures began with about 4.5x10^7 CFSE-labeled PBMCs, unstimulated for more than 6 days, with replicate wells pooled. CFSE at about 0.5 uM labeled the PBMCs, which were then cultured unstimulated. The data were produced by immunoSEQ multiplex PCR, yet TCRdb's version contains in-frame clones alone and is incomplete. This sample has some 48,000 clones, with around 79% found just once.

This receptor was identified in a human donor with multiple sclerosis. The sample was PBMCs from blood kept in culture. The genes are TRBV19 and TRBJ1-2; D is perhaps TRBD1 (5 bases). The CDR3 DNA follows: TGTGCCAGTAGGAGGGACGGCGACTATGGCTACACCTTC. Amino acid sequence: CASRRDGDYGYTF.